Listed here are 10 T cell receptor beta chains from one sample, sequenced in a study of blood T cell repertoires in COVID-19. The table came from immunoSEQ multiplex PCR; TCRdb's copy has only in-frame clones and leaves some out. The sample shows some 150,000 clones, roughly 80% of them seen only once. Source material: peripheral blood. These receptor sequences come from a human donor with acute or convalescent COVID-19. The donor label of this sample is uncertain.

V gene TRBV7-3 combines with J gene TRBJ2-7; maybe TRBD1 (6 bases). This CDR3 has 13 amino acids. Germline loops: CDR1 SGHTA, CDR2 FQGTGA. With 2 bases removed from V and 4 bases from J, the gap between germline ends came to 9 bases. The CDR3 reads CASSLEGQYEQYF. In nucleotides, the CDR3 is TGTGCCAGCAGCTTAGAAGGACAGTACGAGCAGTACTTC.

This clone appeared a few times. The chain combines TRBV2 with TRBJ1-2; no clear D gene. From germline, CDR1 is SNHLY and CDR2 FYNNEI. V was clipped by 6 bases and J by 2 bases, with 10 bases between them. The CDR3 runs to 13 residues. CDR3 sequence (DNA): TGTGCCAGCAGCCAGGTCCCAAACTATGGCTACACCTTC. Amino acids: CASSQVPNYGYTF.

The V and J genes are TRBV21-1 and TRBJ1-5. TRBV21-1 counts as a pseudogene. The CDR3 loop spans 16 amino acids. The CDR3 protein is CASSKEVSGGGQPQHF. The CDR3 region has the DNA TGTGCCAGCAGCAAAGAAGTTTCGGGGGGCGGTCAGCCCCAGCATTTT.

The rearrangement uses TRBV5-1 and TRBJ1-1; D not resolved. Trimming removed 4 bases from V and 0 bases from J, with 19 bases in between. The CDR3 is 17 amino acids. Germline CDR1 is SGHRS and CDR2 is YFSETQ. CDR3 bases: TGCGCCAGCAGCCCCGCGCGAACGGAGGCGTTGAACACTGAAGCTTTCTTT. This gives the protein CASSPARTEALNTEAFF.

The V and J genes are TRBV19 and TRBJ1-3; D may be TRBD1 (6 bases). V lost 5 bases and J lost 0, with 26 bases in between. The CDR3 has 20 amino acids. In germline, CDR1 is LNHDA, CDR2 SQIVND (reference sequence). CDR3 sequence reads: CASSSQTARGAGLSGNTIYF. The CDR3 DNA follows: TGTGCCAGTAGTTCTCAAACCGCCAGGGGAGCGGGGCTCTCTGGAAACACCATATATTTT.

Here the CDR3 DNA reads TGCGCCAGCAGCTCGGGACAGGGCAATCAGCCCCAGCATTTT. Protein product: CASSSGQGNQPQHF. The rearrangement links TRBV5-1 to TRBJ1-5, with 8 bases identical to TRBD1. The CDR3 has 14 amino acids. Germline assignment: CDR1 SGHRS and CDR2 YFSETQ. With 3 bases clipped from V and 2 bases from J, the junction kept 1 base outside the gene matches.

V gene TRBV7-2 combines with J gene TRBJ2-3, with D perhaps matching TRBD1 (6 bases). CDR1 SGHTA and CDR2 FQGNSA come from the germline V gene. Trimming pared 6 bases from V and 1 base from J, leaving 14 bases between. This CDR3 spans 15 amino acids. CDR3 coding DNA: TGTGCCAGCAGATTAACCGGACAGCGCACAGATACGCAGTATTTT. It specifies CASRLTGQRTDTQYF.

Only a few counts were recorded for this clone. V and J are TRBV5-1 and TRBJ1-1; 8 nucleotides agree with TRBD1. This CDR3 comprises 14 residues. J lost 3 bases, V lost 2 bases, and 3 bases had no gene match. Germline loops: CDR1 SGHRS, CDR2 YFSETQ. The CDR3: CASSFQGADTEAFF. In DNA, the CDR3 is TGCGCCAGCAGCTTCCAGGGGGCGGACACTGAAGCTTTCTTT.

This clone was observed once. This sequence joins TRBV2 and TRBJ2-7, with 7 bases aligning to TRBD2. V shed 5 bases and J 4 bases; nucleotides not matched to a gene: 8. This CDR3 spans 14 amino acids. Germline V gives CDR1 SNHLY, CDR2 FYNNEI. This CDR3 is CASSSAGEVYEQYF. Written as DNA, the CDR3 is TGTGCCAGCAGTTCGGCGGGAGAAGTGTACGAGCAGTACTTC. Full variable domain (outside the CDR3, taken from reference TRBV2 and TRBJ2-7): EPEVTQTPSHQVTQMGQEVILRCVPISNHLYFYWYRQILGQKVEFLVSFYNNEISEKSEIFDDQFSVERPDGSNFTLKIRSTKLEDSAMYFCASSSAGEVYEQYFGPGTRLTVT.

This chain joins TRBV19 and TRBJ1-2; D not resolved. This CDR3 region has 11 residues. Germline CDR1 is LNHDA and CDR2 is SQIVND (reference sequence). V was cut by 10 bases and J by 1 base, with 7 bases left in between. CDR3 loop: CANTGNYGYTF. CDR3 nucleotides: TGTGCCAACACGGGTAACTATGGCTACACCTTC.